This entry is about one T cell receptor (beta chain). Looked up from germline, CDR1 is SGHRS and CDR2 is YFSETQ. The CDR3 extends over 14 amino acids. J gave up 4 bases and V 4 bases, and 5 bases lay outside the gene matches. The data stem from a study of radiotherapy plus CTLA-4 blockade in lung cancer. This table comes from immunoSEQ multiplex PCR, and its TCRdb copy is limited to in-frame clones, with some not included. Among 80,000 to 100,000 clones listed, 88% were seen once. The clonotype comes from a human donor with non-small cell lung cancer that progressed on radiotherapy plus ipilimumab. The material was peripheral blood, obtained from a patient treated with radiotherapy plus ipilimumab. V and J are TRBV5-1 and TRBJ1-3, with 7 bases fitting TRBD1. CDR3 DNA: TGCGCCAGCAGCATGACAGGGAACGGAAACACCATATATTTT. Translation: CASSMTGNGNTIYF.